Listed here are 10 T cell receptor beta chains from one sample, sequenced in a study of cytomegalovirus exposure and HLA in healthy donors. Repertoires were generated with immunoSEQ multiplex PCR, while TCRdb's copy carries only in-frame clones and drops some. The table lists about 120,000 clones, more than 70% of them singletons. Sample: PBMCs. Receptors originate from a man aged 18 to 29 in good health and CMV-seronegative.

The chain joins TRBV6-1 to TRBJ2-3, with 12 nucleotides matching TRBD2. Germline assignment: CDR1 MNHNS and CDR2 SASEGT. Trimming cost V 6 bases and J 3 bases; bases outside gene matches: 1. There are 14 residues in the CDR3. DNA of the CDR3: TGTGCCAGCAGAACTAGCGGGAGGACAGATACGCAGTATTTT. Protein product: CASRTSGRTDTQYF.

This clone was seen more than once but under ten times. This rearrangement joins TRBV14 to TRBJ2-7; unclear D gene. Trimming took 1 base from V and 3 from J, leaving 7 bases between them. The germline V gene has CDR1 SGHDN and CDR2 FVKESK. The CDR3 length is 13 residues. The DNA for the CDR3 is TGTGCCAGCAGCCAAGTGCGGAGCTACGAGCAGTACTTC. This gives the protein CASSQVRSYEQYF.

The rearrangement uses TRBV2 and TRBJ1-4, with TRBD1 matching over 7 bases. The CDR3 runs to 14 residues. CDR1 SNHLY and CDR2 FYNNEI come from the germline V gene. Trimming at V came to 7 bases and at J to 7 bases, leaving 9 bases not matched to a gene. CDR3 DNA: TGTGCCAGCAACATAAACAGGGGCGGTGAAAAACTGTTTTTT. It encodes CASNINRGGEKLFF.

The chain recombines TRBV10-1 with TRBJ2-3, with D perhaps matching TRBD2 (6 bases). Germline CDR1 WNHNN, CDR2 SYGVQD (reference sequence). The length of the CDR3 is 17 residues. Trimming shortened V by 2 bases and J by 6 bases, and 21 bases separated the two germline ends. CDR3 sequence reads: CASSEMRGGTGKDTQYF. The CDR3 DNA reads TGCGCCAGCAGTGAGATGCGCGGCGGGACTGGCAAGGATACGCAGTATTTT.

The V call is TRBV15, the J call TRBJ1-5, with D possibly TRBD1 on 6 matching bases. The CDR3 has 15 amino acids. CDR1 LNHNV and CDR2 YYDKDF come from the germline V gene (reference sequence). The germline V and J ends were trimmed by 7 bases and 4 bases, with 17 bases remaining between them. CDR3 coding DNA: TGTGCCACCACGGGAGGGGGTGAAAATAATCAGCCCCAGCATTTT. It yields the protein CATTGGGENNQPQHF.

The V gene is TRBV30, the J gene TRBJ2-7, with TRBD1 matching over 8 bases. The V gene end was trimmed by 5 bases and the J gene end by 0 bases; junction bases not matched to a gene: 6. The CDR3 covers 14 residues. Germline CDR1 reads GTSNPN; CDR2 reads SVGIG (reference sequence). CDR3 protein: CAWDSGTGSYEQYF. The CDR3, as DNA: TGTGCCTGGGATTCCGGGACAGGCTCCTACGAGCAGTACTTC.

J is TRBJ1-4 and V is TRBV5-4, with D possibly TRBD1 on 6 matching bases. The length of the CDR3 is 14 residues. Germline loops: CDR1 SGHNT, CDR2 YYREEE (reference sequence). V lost 4 bases and J lost 7, with 14 bases in between. The CDR3 here is CASSGNRATEKLFF. CDR3 in DNA: TGTGCCAGCAGCGGAAACAGGGCCACTGAAAAACTGTTTTTT. Supplemented by reference TRBV5-4 and TRBJ1-4, the full variable domain reads ETGVTQSPTHLIKTRGQQVTLRCSSQSGHNTVSWYQQALGQGPQFIFQYYREEENGRGNFPPRFSGLQFPNYSSELNVNALELDDSALYLCASSGNRATEKLFFGSGTQLSVL.

The chain has TRBV4-2 and TRBJ2-5; D uncertain. V was pared by 1 base and J by 5 bases, with 5 bases between. CDR3 length: 12 residues. Germline V CDR1 and CDR2: LGHNA, YNFKEQ. CDR3 sequence (DNA): TGTGCCAGCAGCCAAGGACTTGAGACCCAGTACTTC. Its translation: CASSQGLETQYF.

The gene calls are TRBV5-1 and TRBJ1-2, with D possibly matching TRBD1 (5 bases). Germline CDR1 is SGHRS and CDR2 is YFSETQ. The CDR3 spans 14 residues. V lost 1 base and J 4 bases, leaving 11 bases between the germline ends. In nucleotides, the CDR3 is TGCGCCAGCAGCTTGTCGGGGGTTGGCTATGGCTACACCTTC. This codes for CASSLSGVGYGYTF. Looking up the rest from reference TRBV5-1 and TRBJ1-2 gives the full variable domain: KAGVTQTPRYLIKTRGQQVTLSCSPISGHRSVSWYQQTPGQGLQFLFEYFSETQRNKGNFPGRFSGRQFSNSRSEMNVSTLELGDSALYLCASSLSGVGYGYTFGSGTRLTVV.

The chain links TRBV7-9 to TRBJ1-1; D ambiguous. The V gene's germline CDR1 is SEHNR and CDR2 FQNEAQ (reference sequence). With 4 bases removed from V and 4 bases from J, the gap between germline ends came to 4 bases. The CDR3 contains 11 residues. CDR3 sequence reads: CASSSSTEAFF. The DNA of the CDR3 is TGTGCCAGCAGCTCGAGCACTGAAGCTTTCTTT.